This TCR beta chain emerged from a study of blood T cell repertoires in COVID-19. Trimming pared 2 bases from V and 3 bases from J, leaving 13 bases between. CDR1 is SGDLS and CDR2 is YYNGEE in the germline V gene. The CDR3 spans 15 residues. Assay: immunoSEQ multiplex PCR; the TCRdb copy retains only in-frame clones and omits some. This table has approximately 230,000 clones, under 90% appearing once. The rearrangement uses TRBV9 and TRBJ2-3; D is uncertain. Sequencing was done on a sample of PBMCs or T cells enriched from blood (not recorded which). The TCR was taken from a man aged 18-30 years who had recovered from COVID-19. In DNA form, the CDR3 reads TGTGCCAGCAGCGTCAACGACATCTCGACAGATACGCAGTATTTT. Protein product: CASSVNDISTDTQYF.